The entry that follows covers one TCR beta chain sequence. Its antigen is not yet known. Base qualities are not provided; no much larger clone lies one nucleotide away. This sample was taken from a study of a mutant IDH1 vaccine in newly diagnosed glioma (dated by TCRdb to the early 2020s). Background for the entire study: In the chemotherapy-containing groups, vaccination started alongside temozolomide cycles, whereas in patients who had radiotherapy alone it started 4-6 weeks after radiotherapy. Of the approximately 30 treated patients, around 60% were male and approximately 38% were female, and a mean age of 40.4 years was recorded. Before enrollment, most patients had been given radiochemotherapy with temozolomide as standard therapy, while the rest had received either radiotherapy alone or temozolomide alone. The week-35 safety follow-up took place at visit V12, and the week-47 end of study took place at visit V13. Peripheral blood samples were drawn at six visits, namely V03 (baseline), V05, V07, V10, V12 and V13. Longitudinal TCRB deep sequencing was done for 25 treated patients, wherever samples were available for exploratory analyses. General study outcomes and caveats: Immune responses induced by the vaccine were seen in around 93% of patients across multiple MHC alleles. No apparent relationship was observed between pseudoprogression and alterations in the top peripheral T cell clonotypes detected by TCRB sequencing. Availability determined which PBMC samples were chosen for TCRB deep sequencing. The authors noted that analyses of patient blood samples could not be reproduced because of sample limitations.

Interpreted using the paper, the time point label stands for: week 47, end of study. A 20-mer mutant IDH1 peptide at 300 micrograms in Montanide made up each vaccine dose, which was injected subcutaneously together with topical imiquimod. Patients were given eight vaccinations, in weeks 1, 3, 5, 7, 11, 15, 19 and 23, which matched visits V03 through V10. Newly diagnosed WHO grade 3 or 4 IDH1-mutant astrocytomas showing loss of nuclear ATRX were present in the donors. The samples were drawn from NOA16, a multicentre, single-arm, open-label phase I trial in Germany that tested a mutant IDH1 peptide vaccine in humans for the first time. Genomic DNA for TCRB sequencing was isolated from EDTA blood with the DNeasy Blood and Tissue Kit. The method was the immunoSEQ multiplex PCR assay. The hsTCRB Kit was used according to the manufacturer's protocol to amplify rearranged TCR beta chain sequences. TCRB libraries were sequenced on an Illumina MiSeq. Per the original workflow: The proprietary platform of the kit vendor was used for demultiplexing, trimming and gene mapping. TCRdb limited this immuneACCESS table to in-frame rearrangements with V and J called. A share of clones is missing; checked studies link under half to unresolved V genes, and the rest is unexplained. The V and J calls and the clone size are those of that table, but D and trimming were determined from the DNA. The sample has 30,000 to 40,000 clones on record, 75% to 95% of them singletons. The ten largest clones take up approximately 5.1% of the sample.

V trim: 2 bases; J trim: 2 bases; unmatched bases: 10. The CDR3 measures 17 amino acids from cysteine to phenylalanine. The CDR3 DNA has 51 bases and is translated from base 1. Looking up the germline V gene yields CDR1 LGHNA and CDR2 YSLEER. The sequences come from PBMCs, collected from a glioma patient whose treatment included an IDH1 peptide vaccine. The chain links TRBV4-3 with TRBJ1-2, and 8 junction bases match TRBD1. This clonotype was obtained from a woman in her thirties or forties with glioma. The CDR3 region has the sequence CASSQTPPRTGNYGYTF. The bases read TGCGCCAGCAGCCAAACCCCCCCCAGGACAGGGAACTATGGCTACACCTTC.